This TCR beta chain is drawn from a study of blood T cell repertoires in COVID-19. Study overall: COVID-19 samples, acute and convalescent, were from the United States, Italy and Spain.

After removal of 4 bases from V and 1 base from J, the junction contained 5 bases not matched to a gene. The CDR3 contains 17 residues. Germline assignment: CDR1 SGHTS and CDR2 YDEGEE. Each participant's cohort was designated according to participant-reported clinical history. Exposed enrollees had met someone with a PCR-confirmed or clinician-diagnosed COVID-19 case at some point within the 2 weeks before study entry. The table lists this clone with a few counts. The authors' processing: Amplifying reference gene primers gave estimates of nucleated cell counts. Generated by immunoSEQ multiplex PCR, the TCRdb table keeps only in-frame clones and is missing some. The V and J calls and clone size were taken over from that table, and D and trimming were inferred from the DNA. The sample contains 200,000 to 300,000 clones, about 87% of which appear only once.

The sequencing sample was made of PBMCs or T cells enriched from blood (not recorded which). This receptor was obtained from a woman aged 40 to 50 who had been exposed to COVID-19. The rearrangement joins TRBV5-8 to TRBJ2-5, with TRBD2 matching 15 bases. DNA of the CDR3: TGTGCCAGCAGCGTGGGACTAGCGGGAGGCCTCCAAGAGACCCAGTACTTC. Encoded protein: CASSVGLAGGLQETQYF.